One TCR beta chain is described in this entry. The data are from a study of blood T cell repertoires in COVID-19. Across the whole study: COVID-19 samples, acute and convalescent, were from the United States, Italy and Spain. T cells, B-cell-depleted T cells, or PBMCs supplied cDNA or gDNA.

CDR1 and CDR2 from the germline V gene are SEHNR and FQNEAQ (reference sequence). Between the trimmed V and J ends, which lost 4 bases and 2 bases, there was a span of 15 bases. CDR3 length equals 15 residues. Original processing notes: Cell counts per sample came from amplifying reference gene primers. Produced via immunoSEQ multiplex PCR; TCRdb's table is partial and in-frame only. The DNA gave D and trimming, while V, J and clone size come from that table. The sample carries 110,000 to 150,000 clones, about 87% recorded once. The chain combines TRBV7-9 with TRBJ2-7; maybe TRBD1 (6 bases). This receptor was identified in a middle-aged woman with acute or convalescent COVID-19. Material for sequencing was peripheral blood. The CDR3 nucleotides are TGTGCCAGCAGCTCCCCCGGACAGAGACCCTACGAGCAGTACTTC. Amino acids: CASSSPGQRPYEQYF.